The 32 T cell receptor beta chains below come from one sample, sequenced in a study of preoperative IRX-2 immunotherapy in early breast cancer (dated by TCRdb to about 2019). The library relied on the immunoSEQ multiplex PCR assay. Sourced from immuneACCESS, this table was stored by TCRdb with only in-frame sequences that have V and J called. A share of the clones is absent; for the studies checked, an unresolved V gene accounts for under half, and the remainder has no known explanation. In all, the sample holds about 62,000 clones, and roughly 94% of those were seen once. Roughly 1.5% of the sample goes to the ten largest clones. Sample treatment or condition, as interpreted from the label and publication: preoperative locoregional IRX-2 cytokine immunotherapy. Sample acquisition took place from a patient treated with IRX-2 immunotherapy. Receptors were obtained from a human donor with breast cancer.

The chain couples TRBV6-1 to TRBJ2-3; a possible D gene is TRBD2 (6 bases). V dropped 2 bases and J dropped 14 bases, with 17 bases sitting between them. This CDR3 comprises 13 residues. CDR1 is MNHNS and CDR2 is SASEGT in the germline V gene. Here the CDR3 reads CASSETRETLGYF. The DNA of the CDR3 is TGTGCCAGCAGTGAAACCCGGGAGACCCTGGGGTATTTT.

The chain combines TRBV7-6 with TRBJ1-4; possibly TRBD1 for D (5 bases). Per germline, CDR1 SGHVS and CDR2 FNYEAQ. The CDR3 extends over 15 amino acids. With 4 bases removed from V and 5 bases from J, the gap between germline ends came to 14 bases. The CDR3 is CASSYTTDINEKLFF. The CDR3 region has the DNA TGTGCCAGCAGCTATACCACGGACATAAATGAAAAACTGTTTTTT.

This clone is a singleton in its sample. The V gene is TRBV30, the J gene TRBJ1-1; no clear D. This CDR3 region has 12 residues. V shed 1 base and J shed 3 bases, with 6 bases lying between them. Germline lookup yields CDR1 GTSNPN and CDR2 SVGIG (reference sequence). The chain's CDR3 is CAWSAEYTEAFF. CDR3 coding DNA: TGTGCCTGGAGTGCTGAATACACTGAAGCTTTCTTT. The variable domain in full, completed from reference TRBV30 and TRBJ1-1, reads SQTIHQWPATLVQPVGSPLSLECTVEGTSNPNLYWYRQAAGRGLQLLFYSVGIGQISSEVPQNLSASRPQDRQFILSSKKLLLSDSGFYLCAWSAEYTEAFFGQGTRLTVV.

The chain uses TRBV28 and TRBJ2-2, with D possibly being TRBD1 (5 bases). There are 14 residues in the CDR3. CDR1 and CDR2 (germline): MDHEN, SYDVKM. The germline V and J ends were trimmed by 8 bases and 7 bases, with 17 bases remaining between them. CDR3 sequence reads: CASGLAGWVGELFF. The CDR3 DNA follows: TGTGCCAGCGGGCTGGCAGGGTGGGTCGGGGAGCTGTTTTTT.

The chain employs TRBV6-4 and TRBJ2-2; D assignment may be TRBD1 or TRBD2 (5 bases each). The CDR3 length is 14 residues. V was clipped by 6 bases and J by 4 bases, with 12 bases between them. Germline values: CDR1 MRHNA, CDR2 SNTAGT. This chain's CDR3 is CASSLGTVTGELFF. The CDR3 DNA is TGTGCCAGCAGCTTAGGGACGGTCACCGGGGAGCTGTTTTTT.

In its sample, this clone was seen once. The V gene is TRBV28, the J gene TRBJ1-2; TRBD1 is a possible D gene (6 bases). CDR3 length equals 13 residues. Germline values: CDR1 MDHEN, CDR2 SYDVKM. V lost 5 bases, J lost 3 bases, and 10 bases lay in between. The DNA of the CDR3 is TGTGCCAGCAGTCTGAGGGGGTACTATGGCTACACCTTC. Protein sequence: CASSLRGYYGYTF.

The chain links TRBV7-7 to TRBJ2-5, with D possibly matching TRBD1 (6 bases). Trimming shortened V by 3 bases and J by 4 bases, and 24 bases separated the two germline ends. This CDR3 contains 18 residues. Looked up from germline, CDR1 is SSHAT and CDR2 is FNYEAQ (reference sequence). CDR3 amino acids: CASSLAPPGPTGRETQYF. For the CDR3, the DNA is TGTGCCAGCAGCTTGGCCCCGCCTGGACCGACAGGAAGAGAGACCCAGTACTTC.

The chain links TRBV6-1 to TRBJ2-2, with a weak D call TRBD2 (5 bases). Trimming cost V 4 bases and J 3 bases, with 9 bases left between them. Looked up from germline, CDR1 is MNHNS and CDR2 is SASEGT. The CDR3 consists of 14 residues. The CDR3 sequence is CASSATGYTGELFF. The CDR3 coding sequence is TGTGCCAGCAGTGCAACGGGGTACACCGGGGAGCTGTTTTTT.

This clone was counted between two and nine times. V gene TRBV29-1 combines with J gene TRBJ1-1; tentative D call: TRBD1 (5 bases). The CDR3 contains 13 residues. The V end was cut by 4 bases, the J end by 0 bases, with 9 bases between. Germline V CDR1 and CDR2: SQVTM, ANQGSEA. The CDR3 here is CSVVSGVNTEAFF. Written as DNA, the CDR3 is TGCAGCGTTGTATCGGGGGTGAACACTGAAGCTTTCTTT.

This chain uses TRBV7-9 with TRBJ1-6, with TRBD1 matching 10 bases. Unmatched junction bases numbered 3, after V lost 5 bases and J lost 2 bases. Germline lookup yields CDR1 SEHNR and CDR2 FQNEAQ (reference sequence). The CDR3 runs 16 residues. CDR3 loop: CASSQTGGTYNSPLHF. DNA of the CDR3: TGTGCCAGCAGCCAGACAGGGGGCACCTATAATTCACCCCTCCACTTT.

The genes are TRBV7-9 and TRBJ1-1, with TRBD1 as a possible D gene (6 bases). Trimming pared 8 bases from V and 4 bases from J, leaving 17 bases between. The CDR3 covers 14 residues. Germline V gene data show CDR1 as SEHNR and CDR2 as FQNEAQ (reference sequence). The CDR3 coding sequence is TGTGCCAGCCATCCCGTCGGGGGCCCCACTGAAGCTTTCTTT. It is translated as CASHPVGGPTEAFF.

V and J are TRBV27 and TRBJ2-3; TRBD2 matches 13 bases. Unmatched junction bases numbered 8, after V lost 7 bases and J lost 7 bases. The CDR3 has 15 residues. Looked up from germline, CDR1 is MNHEY and CDR2 is SMNVEV (reference sequence). The chain's CDR3 is CASTPGTSGKNTQYF. The DNA for the CDR3 is TGTGCCAGCACCCCTGGGACTAGCGGGAAGAATACGCAGTATTTT.

The chain has TRBV4-3 and TRBJ2-5; 12 bases are shared with TRBD2. The CDR3 totals 17 residues. V dropped 1 base and J dropped 2; count of bases not matched to a gene: 5. Germline values: CDR1 LGHNA, CDR2 YSLEER. CDR3 in DNA: TGCGCCAGCAGCCAAGTATACGGACTAGCGGGGCAAGAGACCCAGTACTTC. Amino acids: CASSQVYGLAGQETQYF.

The chain couples TRBV11-2 to TRBJ2-2; D is unresolved. The V end lost 5 bases, the J end lost 5 bases, and 15 bases lay between the germline ends. The CDR3 length is 15 residues. From germline, CDR1 is SGHAT and CDR2 FQNNGV. CDR3 in DNA: TGTGCCAGCAGCCCCGGTCTTTGGGCTACCGGGGAGCTGTTTTTT. Its protein product is CASSPGLWATGELFF. Based on the CDR3 plus reference TRBV11-2 and TRBJ2-2, the full variable domain is EAGVAQSPRYKIIEKRQSVAFWCNPISGHATLYWYQQILGQGPKLLIQFQNNGVVDDSQLPKDRFSAERLKGVDSTLKIQPAKLEDSAVYLCASSPGLWATGELFFGEGSRLTVL.

This chain connects TRBV9 to TRBJ2-7; 9 nucleotides match TRBD2. In germline, CDR1 is SGDLS, CDR2 YYNGEE. This CDR3 has 14 residues. The trim removed 4 bases at V and 5 bases at J, leaving 7 bases unmatched. The DNA of the CDR3 is TGTGCCAGCAGCTATAGCGGGGGTGACGACGAGCAGTACTTC. It yields the protein CASSYSGGDDEQYF.

V usage is TRBV7-6 and J usage is TRBJ2-1, with 10 bases lining up with TRBD2. J lost 6 bases, V lost 2 bases, and 10 bases had no gene match. From germline, CDR1 is SGHVS and CDR2 FNYEAQ. There are 17 residues in the CDR3. CDR3 amino acids: CASSLPSGSIPSNEQFF. The CDR3 bases are TGTGCCAGCAGCTTACCTAGCGGGAGTATCCCTTCCAATGAGCAGTTCTTC.

This clone has only one observation. The rearrangement uses TRBV5-4 and TRBJ2-5; weak D call: TRBD2 (6 bases). The V and J ends lost 4 bases and 3 bases respectively, with 16 bases between them. The CDR3 is made up of 15 amino acids. Germline CDR1 is SGHNT and CDR2 is YYREEE (reference sequence). In DNA, the CDR3 is TGTGCCAGCAGCCCGGAGGGCGGGCGGGAAGAGACCCAGTACTTC. It codes for CASSPEGGREETQYF.

The rearrangement links TRBV6-1 to TRBJ2-5; unclear D gene. The CDR3 extends over 12 amino acids. V lost 3 bases to trimming and J lost 4 bases, with 6 bases between them. From germline, CDR1 is MNHNS and CDR2 SASEGT. CDR3 residues: CASSEQVETQYF. The DNA of the CDR3 is TGTGCCAGCAGTGAGCAAGTAGAGACCCAGTACTTC.

This chain uses TRBV30 with TRBJ1-3, with unresolved D. With 4 bases removed from V and 0 bases from J, the gap between germline ends came to 16 bases. This CDR3 is 16 amino acids long. The V gene's germline CDR1 is GTSNPN and CDR2 SVGIG (reference sequence). CDR3: CAWTWRREPSGNTIYF. Written as DNA, the CDR3 is TGTGCCTGGACCTGGCGGAGGGAACCCTCTGGAAACACCATATATTTT.

The chain has TRBV4-2 and TRBJ2-5; the D gene is possibly TRBD2 (7 bases). Germline assignment: CDR1 LGHNA and CDR2 YNFKEQ. Deletions cut 5 bases from V and 2 bases from J, with 15 bases between. The CDR3 loop spans 15 amino acids. The CDR3 reads CASSGEEGGQETQYF. The CDR3 DNA sequence: TGTGCCAGCAGCGGGGAGGAGGGGGGGCAAGAGACCCAGTACTTC.

The V and J genes are TRBV2 and TRBJ1-6; D remains ambiguous. CDR3 size: 16 residues. The germline gives CDR1 SNHLY, CDR2 FYNNEI. V lost 4 bases and J 0 bases, leaving 10 bases between the germline ends. DNA of the CDR3: TGTGCCAGCAGTGGCGTGGATAGCTCCTATAATTCACCCCTCCACTTT. Protein sequence: CASSGVDSSYNSPLHF.

This clone was seen a single time. The V gene is TRBV9, the J gene TRBJ2-1; D is possibly TRBD1 (7 bases). The CDR3 has 15 residues. Germline V lookup: CDR1 SGDLS, CDR2 YYNGEE. V dropped 0 bases and J dropped 4 bases, with 11 bases sitting between them. DNA for the CDR3: TGTGCCAGCAGCGTAGCAGGGGGGCGGTACAATGAGCAGTTCTTC. It yields the protein CASSVAGGRYNEQFF.

J is TRBJ2-2 and V is TRBV5-4; D is undetermined. In germline, CDR1 is SGHNT, CDR2 YYREEE (reference sequence). The CDR3 spans 14 residues. V dropped 4 bases and J dropped 4 bases, with 11 bases sitting between them. The chain's CDR3 is CASSGGVGTGELFF. CDR3 coding DNA: TGTGCCAGCAGCGGTGGGGTTGGCACCGGGGAGCTGTTTTTT.

V is TRBV18 and J is TRBJ1-4; D is unclear. CDR1 and CDR2 from the germline V gene are KGHSH and LQKENI. Trimming stripped 2 bases from V and 3 bases from J, with 16 bases between. The CDR3 runs 17 residues. The CDR3 coding sequence is TGTGCCAGCTCACCAACGGTTGAACAGCGGGCTAATGAAAAACTGTTTTTT. The encoded protein is CASSPTVEQRANEKLFF.

The rearrangement links TRBV7-2 to TRBJ2-3, with 15 bases lining up with TRBD2. The junction had 8 bases not matched to a gene; V was cut back by 5 bases and J by 8 bases. The length of the CDR3 is 16 residues. Germline-derived CDR1 and CDR2 are SGHTA and FQGNSA. The CDR3 loop is CASSTGLAGGTGTQYF. For the CDR3, the DNA is TGTGCCAGCAGCACCGGACTAGCGGGAGGGACTGGTACGCAGTATTTT.

The chain employs TRBV7-2 and TRBJ1-1; a weak D match, TRBD1 (5 bases). Trimming removed 3 bases from V and 1 base from J, with 6 bases in between. CDR1 SGHTA and CDR2 FQGNSA come from the germline V gene. This CDR3 comprises 13 residues. The CDR3 nucleotides are TGTGCCAGCAGCTTGACAGAGAACACTGAAGCTTTCTTT. Translating it yields CASSLTENTEAFF.

This sequence joins TRBV9 and TRBJ1-2; 8 nucleotides align to TRBD1. This CDR3 contains 16 residues. Germline V gives CDR1 SGDLS, CDR2 YYNGEE. The J segment lost 5 bases and the V segment lost 2 bases, leaving 11 bases of the junction unmatched. CDR3 DNA: TGTGCCAGCAGCGTGGCCCGGACAGGGAAGGGGTATGGCTACACCTTC. Its protein product is CASSVARTGKGYGYTF.

The CDR3 loop is CASSQMGVGYEQYF. In nucleotides, the CDR3 is TGCGCCAGCAGCCAGATGGGGGTCGGGTACGAGCAGTACTTC. The chain combines TRBV4-3 with TRBJ2-7; either TRBD1 or TRBD2 may supply D (5 bases each). Looked up from germline, CDR1 is LGHNA and CDR2 is YSLEER. The CDR3 has 14 residues. The V gene lost 3 bases and the J gene lost 4 bases, with 13 bases spanning the gap.

V is TRBV2 and J is TRBJ1-5; D uncertain. V was trimmed by 4 bases and J by 0 bases, leaving 4 bases between them. Germline lookup yields CDR1 SNHLY and CDR2 FYNNEI. The CDR3 is made up of 13 amino acids. CDR3 loop: CASSVYSNQPQHF. The CDR3 region has the DNA TGTGCCAGCAGTGTCTATAGCAATCAGCCCCAGCATTTT.

The chain combines TRBV6-4 with TRBJ2-1, with 7 positions matching TRBD1. The germline CDR1 and CDR2 sequences are MRHNA and SNTAGT. V shed 11 bases and J 7 bases; nucleotides not matched to a gene: 14. The CDR3 totals 14 residues. The CDR3 here is CAANRQGTGNEQFF. The CDR3 region has the DNA TGTGCCGCCAACCGACAGGGAACAGGGAATGAGCAGTTCTTC.

This sequence joins TRBV28 and TRBJ2-2; tentatively, D is TRBD1 (5 bases). This CDR3 region has 14 residues. The V gene lost 2 bases and the J gene lost 3 bases, with 7 bases spanning the gap. CDR1 and CDR2 from the germline V gene are MDHEN and SYDVKM. This chain's CDR3 is CASSLKGYTGELFF. The CDR3 region has the DNA TGTGCCAGCAGTTTAAAGGGGTACACCGGGGAGCTGTTTTTT.

The chain links TRBV6-1 to TRBJ1-5, with D possibly being TRBD1 (5 bases). This CDR3 has 16 amino acids. The V gene's germline CDR1 is MNHNS and CDR2 SASEGT. Trimming left V 0 bases short and J 5 bases short, with 14 bases between. CDR3 region: CASSEALWGSHQPQHF. The CDR3 DNA reads as TGTGCCAGCAGTGAAGCGCTCTGGGGGTCGCATCAGCCCCAGCATTTT.